These 26 T cell receptor beta chains came from one sample sequenced in a study of blood T cell repertoires in COVID-19 (dated by TCRdb to between 2020 and 2021). Library method: the immunoSEQ multiplex PCR assay. In its TCRdb copy, this immuneACCESS table keeps in-frame sequences only and misses some clones. Where compared with another copy, unresolved V genes explain less than half of these, and the others have no known cause. The sample table shows roughly 67,000 clones, and about 90% are seen once. Around 4.4% of the sample lies in the top ten. Input material: peripheral blood. The receptors were gathered from a man in his fifties with active COVID-19.

This chain links TRBV28 with TRBJ2-1, with 8 bases that match TRBD2. V was pared by 11 bases and J by 5 bases, with 8 bases of the junction left unmatched. The CDR3 is made up of 13 amino acids. CDR1 MDHEN and CDR2 SYDVKM come from the germline V gene. Written as DNA, the CDR3 is TGTGCCCTTACCGGGACTAGGGACAATGAGCAGTTCTTC. Residues: CALTGTRDNEQFF. Full variable domain (outside the CDR3, taken from reference TRBV28 and TRBJ2-1): DVKVTQSSRYLVKRTGEKVFLECVQDMDHENMFWYRQDPGLGLRLIYFSYDVKMKEKGDIPEGYSVSREKKERFSLILESASTNQTSMYLCALTGTRDNEQFFGPGTRLTVL.

The V gene is TRBV29-1, the J gene TRBJ2-3, with 7 nucleotides matching TRBD1. Germline trimming cut 7 bases from V and 2 bases from J; bases unmatched to any gene: 6. Germline CDR1 is SQVTM and CDR2 is ANQGSEA. This CDR3 comprises 13 residues. The chain's CDR3 is CSARQGTTDTQYF. Written as DNA, the CDR3 is TGCAGCGCCCGACAGGGAACCACAGATACGCAGTATTTT.

V is TRBV5-5 and J is TRBJ2-3; possible D gene TRBD2, 5 bases. V was trimmed by 2 bases and J by 4 bases, leaving 11 bases between them. Germline lookup yields CDR1 SGHKS and CDR2 YYEKEE (reference sequence). This CDR3 has 14 amino acids. The CDR3 nucleotides are TGTGCCAGCAGCTTTGGGCGGGCGTCAGATACGCAGTATTTT. Translated, it gives CASSFGRASDTQYF. The entire variable domain, with the rest obtained from reference TRBV5-5 and TRBJ2-3, is as follows: DAGVTQSPTHLIKTRGQQVTLRCSPISGHKSVSWYQQVLGQGPQFIFQYYEKEERGRGNFPDRFSARQFPNYSSELNVNALLLGDSALYLCASSFGRASDTQYFGPGTRLTVL.

This chain links TRBV18 with TRBJ2-2; tentative D call: TRBD1 (6 bases). V gave up 3 bases and J gave up 5 bases, with 13 bases separating them. The CDR3 is made up of 15 amino acids. The germline gives CDR1 KGHSH, CDR2 LQKENI. CDR3 sequence: CASSPSSRGTGELFF. CDR3 DNA: TGTGCCAGCTCACCGTCGAGCAGGGGAACCGGGGAGCTGTTTTTT.

V and J are TRBV5-1 and TRBJ1-2; 8 bases match TRBD1. Germline V gene data show CDR1 as SGHRS and CDR2 as YFSETQ. V shed 3 bases and J 8 bases; nucleotides not matched to a gene: 9. The CDR3 totals 14 residues. The CDR3 DNA sequence: TGCGCCAGCAGCTATGGACAGGGCCCTCTGGGCTACACCTTC. Translated: CASSYGQGPLGYTF.

V is TRBV6-5 and J is TRBJ1-3; D is unclear. Germline assignment: CDR1 MNHEY and CDR2 SVGAGI. This CDR3 has 12 amino acids. V was pared by 6 bases and J by 0 bases, with 3 bases between. CDR3 protein: CASRSSGNTIYF. The CDR3 DNA reads as TGTGCCAGCAGGAGCTCTGGAAACACCATATATTTT.

This clone has more than one count but fewer than ten. The gene calls are TRBV7-9 and TRBJ2-3; weak D call: TRBD2 (6 bases). The germline V gene has CDR1 SEHNR and CDR2 FQNEAQ (reference sequence). V shed 4 bases and J shed 6 bases, with 20 bases lying between them. The CDR3 is 16 residues long. CDR3 in amino acids: CASSSLGSRDPDTQYF. The DNA of the CDR3 is TGTGCCAGCAGCTCCCTTGGTTCGCGGGACCCGGATACGCAGTATTTT. The full variable domain, its missing parts supplied by reference TRBV7-9 and TRBJ2-3, is DTGVSQNPRHKITKRGQNVTFRCDPISEHNRLYWYRQTLGQGPEFLTYFQNEAQLEKSRLLSDRFSAERPKGSFSTLEIQRTEQGDSAMYLCASSSLGSRDPDTQYFGPGTRLTVL.

V is TRBV5-4 and J is TRBJ2-2; 10 bases are a match to TRBD1. CDR1 is SGHNT and CDR2 is YYREEE in the germline V gene (reference sequence). The CDR3 is 16 residues long. V dropped 4 bases and J dropped 2; count of bases not matched to a gene: 5. CDR3 in amino acids: CASSRQGAGNTGELFF. CDR3 in DNA: TGTGCCAGCAGCCGACAGGGGGCAGGTAACACCGGGGAGCTGTTTTTT.

In nucleotides, the CDR3 is TGTGCCAGCAGTTACGCAGGTCTAGGGGTGATGGAGACCCAGTACTTC. It specifies CASSYAGLGVMETQYF. This chain uses TRBV6-2 or TRBV6-3 with TRBJ2-5; D might be TRBD1 (5 bases). The CDR3 extends over 16 amino acids. V shed 2 bases and J shed 5 bases, with 18 bases lying between them. Per the germline V gene, CDR1 is MNHEY and CDR2 is SVGEGT.

DNA of the CDR3: TGTGCCACCAGTGATCCCACAGGGGATAGCAATCAGCCCCAGCATTTT. Encoded protein: CATSDPTGDSNQPQHF. This chain connects TRBV24-1 to TRBJ1-5, with 7 bases identical to TRBD1. Per the germline V gene, CDR1 is KGHDR and CDR2 is SFDVKD. The ends lost 3 bases at V and 0 bases at J; junction bases unmatched: 4. This CDR3 comprises 16 residues.

This clone was seen once. This chain joins TRBV12-3 or TRBV12-4 and TRBJ2-5; D may be TRBD1 (6 bases). The CDR3 extends over 13 amino acids. The V gene lost 3 bases and the J gene lost 5 bases, with 10 bases spanning the gap. The CDR3 loop reads CASSFTRGETQYF. The DNA for the CDR3 is TGTGCCAGCAGTTTCACTAGGGGGGAGACCCAGTACTTC.

This clone was detected once. CDR3 residues: CASSLSFGHRSGNTIYF. Here the CDR3 DNA reads TGTGCCAGCAGCTTAAGTTTCGGACATCGAAGCGGAAACACCATATATTTT. The rearrangement uses TRBV7-6 and TRBJ1-3, with a weak D call TRBD1 (5 bases). Germline CDR1 reads SGHVS; CDR2 reads FNYEAQ. V lost 2 bases and J lost 4, with 18 bases in between. The length of the CDR3 is 17 residues.

The rearrangement joins TRBV3-1 (or the pseudogene TRBV3-2) to TRBJ2-5; 16 nucleotides align to TRBD2. From germline, CDR1 is LGHDT and CDR2 YNNKEL (reference sequence). The CDR3 loop spans 18 amino acids. V trimming: 2 bases; J trimming: 4 bases; junction bases outside the gene matches: 7. CDR3 DNA sequence: TGTGCCAGCAGCCAACCCGGGACTAGCGGGGGGGCTGTAGAGACCCAGTACTTC. This codes for CASSQPGTSGGAVETQYF.

V gene TRBV7-3 combines with J gene TRBJ2-3, with TRBD2 matching 9 bases. The V gene's germline CDR1 is SGHTA and CDR2 FQGTGA. The V gene end was trimmed by 2 bases and the J gene end by 0 bases; junction bases not matched to a gene: 6. The CDR3 runs to 17 residues. CDR3 residues: CASSLEAGGPSTDTQYF. DNA for the CDR3: TGTGCCAGCAGCTTAGAAGCGGGGGGACCAAGCACAGATACGCAGTATTTT.

This clone has a handful of counts. In DNA form, the CDR3 reads TGTGCCAGCAGCAGTAACGAGCAGTACTTC. As protein: CASSSNEQYF. This chain links TRBV21-1 with TRBJ2-7; the table's TRBD2 call for D was not verified on the DNA. TRBV21-1 is tagged as a pseudogene. The length of the CDR3 is 10 residues.

This chain links TRBV9 with TRBJ2-3, with TRBD1 matching over 7 bases. This CDR3 spans 15 amino acids. Trimming took 4 bases from V and 0 from J; bases not matched to a gene: 5. Germline-derived CDR1 and CDR2 are SGDLS and YYNGEE. The CDR3 loop is CASSIRQGSTDTQYF. The CDR3 DNA reads as TGTGCCAGCAGCATTAGACAGGGAAGCACAGATACGCAGTATTTT.

The V and J genes are TRBV5-1 and TRBJ2-1; 9 bases are shared with TRBD1. Per germline, CDR1 SGHRS and CDR2 YFSETQ. The CDR3 consists of 19 residues. J lost 0 bases, V lost 4 bases, and 14 bases had no gene match. CDR3 region: CASSPGTGLGLSSYNEQFF. The CDR3 region has the DNA TGCGCCAGCAGCCCCGGGACAGGGCTTGGACTTAGCTCCTACAATGAGCAGTTCTTC.

The table lists this clone with a few counts. The gene calls are TRBV7-2 and TRBJ2-1; 7 bases line up with TRBD2. V trimming: 3 bases; J trimming: 0 bases; junction bases outside the gene matches: 5. The CDR3 sequence is 16 residues long. Germline lookup yields CDR1 SGHTA and CDR2 FQGNSA. The CDR3 coding sequence is TGTGCCAGCAGCTTTTCCCTAGCGGCCTCCTACAATGAGCAGTTCTTC. This sequence encodes CASSFSLAASYNEQFF. Based on the CDR3 plus reference TRBV7-2 and TRBJ2-1, the full variable domain is GAGVSQSPSNKVTEKGKDVELRCDPISGHTALYWYRQSLGQGLEFLIYFQGNSAPDKSGLPSDRFSAERTGGSVSTLTIQRTQQEDSAVYLCASSFSLAASYNEQFFGPGTRLTVL.

V usage is TRBV28 and J usage is TRBJ2-1, with 7 bases matching TRBD1. J gave up 0 bases and V 5 bases, and 16 bases lay outside the gene matches. This CDR3 spans 19 amino acids. The germline V gene has CDR1 MDHEN and CDR2 SYDVKM. Here the CDR3 DNA reads TGTGCCAGCAGTCAGGGGTACAGGGGCGAGCGACCCTCCTACAATGAGCAGTTCTTC. Residues: CASSQGYRGERPSYNEQFF.

This clone qualifies as medium-sized. This chain connects TRBV10-3 to TRBJ1-2; D remains unclear. The germline V gene has CDR1 ENHRY and CDR2 SYGVKD. The CDR3 length is 12 residues. V lost 2 bases, J lost 8 bases, and 9 bases lay in between. CDR3 amino acids: CAISETRVGYTF. The CDR3 DNA sequence: TGTGCCATCAGTGAGACTAGGGTCGGCTACACCTTC.

The chain is built from TRBV6-5 and TRBJ2-5, with 9 nucleotides matching TRBD2. This CDR3 comprises 13 residues. With V trimmed by 6 bases and J by 9 bases, 8 bases remained unmatched. Germline assignment: CDR1 MNHEY and CDR2 SVGAGI. CDR3 DNA: TGTGCCAGCAGGCAGCGGGGGGCCTTGGCCCAGTACTTC. Translation gives CASRQRGALAQYF.

This chain joins TRBV6-5 and TRBJ2-2, with D possibly being TRBD2 (6 bases). Germline loops: CDR1 MNHEY, CDR2 SVGAGI. The CDR3 contains 16 residues. V lost 2 bases to trimming and J lost 2 bases, with 12 bases between them. The CDR3 DNA reads as TGTGCCAGCAGTTACACCGGGACTTCAAACACCGGGGAGCTGTTTTTT. Protein product: CASSYTGTSNTGELFF.

V and J are TRBV2 and TRBJ1-1; weak D call: TRBD1 (5 bases). Germline V lookup: CDR1 SNHLY, CDR2 FYNNEI. CDR3 length: 14 residues. V shed 4 bases and J shed 0 bases, with 9 bases lying between them. In DNA form, the CDR3 reads TGTGCCAGCAGTGTAGAGACAGTGAACACTGAAGCTTTCTTT. Its protein is CASSVETVNTEAFF. Full variable domain (outside the CDR3, taken from reference TRBV2 and TRBJ1-1): EPEVTQTPSHQVTQMGQEVILRCVPISNHLYFYWYRQILGQKVEFLVSFYNNEISEKSEIFDDQFSVERPDGSNFTLKIRSTKLEDSAMYFCASSVETVNTEAFFGQGTRLTVV.

The CDR3, as DNA: TGTGCCAGCAGTTACTCGATGGCAAGACTTAATGAAAAACTGTTTTTT. Residues: CASSYSMARLNEKLFF. The chain uses TRBV6-2 or TRBV6-3 and TRBJ1-4; D remains unclear. The germline CDR1 and CDR2 sequences are MNHEY and SVGEGT. The CDR3 covers 16 residues. V shed 0 bases and J shed 4 bases, with 12 bases lying between them.

V and J are TRBV9 and TRBJ1-5; TRBD1 matches 7 bases. V was clipped by 5 bases and J by 2 bases; unmatched bases: 4. The germline CDR1 and CDR2 sequences are SGDLS and YYNGEE. The CDR3 length is 14 residues. The CDR3 DNA sequence: TGTGCCAGCAGTTCCGGGACAGGCAATCAGCCCCAGCATTTT. Amino acid sequence: CASSSGTGNQPQHF.

The chain links TRBV6-5 to TRBJ1-2; no clear D. The CDR3 length is 15 residues. The germline CDR1 and CDR2 sequences are MNHEY and SVGAGI. Trimming cost V 0 bases and J 4 bases, with 12 bases left between them. CDR3 residues: CASSYSISHLYGYTF. CDR3 DNA: TGTGCCAGCAGTTACTCAATATCACACCTCTATGGCTACACCTTC.